A single sample is the source of the 3 T cell receptor beta chains below, sequenced in a study of tumor-infiltrating lymphocytes in primary liver carcinoma. From roughly 470 ng total RNA, TCR beta cDNA was generated with a primer in the constant region. For TCR beta, libraries were produced by three nested multiplex PCR rounds using slightly modified ARM-PCR. The opening two PCR rounds, 10 cycles each, paired TRBV1-TRBV30 forward primers with a C-beta reverse primer. TCRdb re-analysed the multiplex PCR reads in MiXCR, keeping a single row per CDR3 protein. The table lists around 100,000 distinct CDR3 sequences, roughly 69% of them singletons. Co-extraction of both nucleic acids (RNA and DNA) used about 19-33 mg of unsorted bulk tissue. The material sequenced was liver tumor tissue from sampling region 5. Indicated subset: tumor region T5, tumor centre. These receptors all stem from a woman in her fifties or sixties with primary liver carcinoma and hepatitis B virus infection.

In regard to this clonotype: Germline and junction disagree at one end, which may indicate a read error. The chain links TRBV7-9 to TRBJ2-1; no clear D. CDR1 and CDR2 (germline): SEHNR, FQNEAQ (reference sequence). CDR3 length: 17 residues. For the CDR3, the DNA is TGTGCCTGCAGCTTAGGTGGGCGCAGGAGCTCCTACAATGAGCAGTTCTTC. Translating it yields CACSLGGRRSSYNEQFF.

This clonotype was picked up many times. The chain carries TRBV7-8 and TRBJ2-7; 7 bases agree with TRBD1. CDR3 length: 13 amino acids. The J segment lost 7 bases and the V segment lost 5 bases, leaving 8 bases of the junction unmatched. CDR1 is SGHVS and CDR2 is FQNEAQ in the germline V gene. The CDR3 protein is CASSPGGGLEQYF. The CDR3 bases are TGTGCCAGCAGCCCAGGGGGTGGCTTGGAGCAGTACTTC.

This clonotype turned up a few times. It may be a read error: a sequence one base away is much more abundant. The chain carries TRBV4-1 and TRBJ2-5, with D possibly called TRBD1 or TRBD2 (5 bases each). The V and J ends lost 1 base and 5 bases respectively, with 17 bases between them. CDR1 MGHRA and CDR2 YSYEKL come from the germline V gene. This CDR3 is built from 16 residues. The CDR3: CASSQGPRGSWETQYF. In DNA form, the CDR3 reads TGCGCCAGCAGCCAAGGGCCCCGGGGCTCTTGGGAGACCCAGTACTTC.